The 24 T cell receptor beta chains below were found in one sample sequenced in a study of blood T cells in healthy people across ages. A second PCR of 7 to 11 cycles used a sample-barcoded 5' primer and a J-beta primer mix. TCRdb re-called the 5' RACE reads with MiXCR, one entry per CDR3 protein. The sample shows approximately 490,000 distinct CDR3 sequences, less than 25% of them seen only once. In addition, the sample was reused for a study of T cells of mothers and their children.

Sequences were obtained from blood. Receptor source: a boy aged 5-17 years in good health.

There are a few counts of this clonotype. The gene calls are TRBV20-1 and TRBJ2-3; D call uncertain. The CDR3 consists of 13 residues. Trimming took 0 bases from V and 4 from J, leaving 8 bases between them. Germline V gene sequence: CDR1 DFQATT, CDR2 SNEGSKA (reference sequence). This chain's CDR3 is CSARDVGADTQYF. The CDR3 DNA reads as TGCAGTGCTAGAGATGTCGGCGCAGATACGCAGTATTTT.

At least ten counts were recorded for this clonotype. This chain joins TRBV18 and TRBJ2-5; D might be TRBD1 or TRBD2, each matching 5 bases. Deletions cut 3 bases from V and 4 bases from J, with 9 bases between. CDR1 and CDR2 from the germline V gene are KGHSH and LQKENI. The CDR3 has 13 residues. CDR3 in DNA: TGTGCCAGCTCACCCGGGACGGGAGAGACCCAGTACTTC. Encoded protein: CASSPGTGETQYF.

A few counts support this clonotype. The chain joins TRBV27 to TRBJ2-4, with D tentatively TRBD1 or TRBD2 (5 bases each). CDR1 and CDR2 from the germline V gene are MNHEY and SMNVEV (reference sequence). Trimming pared 2 bases from V and 2 bases from J, leaving 7 bases between. The CDR3 length is 14 residues. Here the CDR3 reads CASSLGGTKNIQYF. Here the CDR3 DNA reads TGTGCCAGCAGTTTAGGGGGAACCAAAAACATTCAGTACTTC.

Only a few counts were recorded for this clonotype. The CDR3 DNA is TGTGCCAGCAGCTTTGCGGGAGCGGGGGTAGGGGAGCAGTACTTC. Protein: CASSFAGAGVGEQYF. This chain connects TRBV7-2 to TRBJ2-7, with 8 nucleotides matching TRBD2. Looked up from germline, CDR1 is SGHTA and CDR2 is FQGNSA. The CDR3 contains 15 residues. V gave up 3 bases and J gave up 7 bases; unmatched junction bases: 11.

The V gene is TRBV12-3 or TRBV12-4, the J gene TRBJ2-2; 8 nucleotides agree with TRBD2. The V and J ends lost 7 bases and 4 bases, in that order; junction bases with no gene match: 5. This CDR3 is built from 14 residues. As DNA, the CDR3 is TGTGCCAGCATCCTTGGGACTAGCACCGGGGAGCTGTTTTTT. It specifies CASILGTSTGELFF.

The chain couples TRBV2 to TRBJ2-3; no firm D call. V was clipped by 9 bases and J by 0 bases, with 10 bases between them. This CDR3 spans 13 amino acids. Looked up from germline, CDR1 is SNHLY and CDR2 is FYNNEI. CDR3 residues: CARAPVSTDTQYF. The CDR3 bases are TGTGCCAGAGCGCCGGTTAGCACAGATACGCAGTATTTT. The whole variable domain, filled in from reference TRBV2 and TRBJ2-3, reads EPEVTQTPSHQVTQMGQEVILRCVPISNHLYFYWYRQILGQKVEFLVSFYNNEISEKSEIFDDQFSVERPDGSNFTLKIRSTKLEDSAMYFCARAPVSTDTQYFGPGTRLTVL.

This chain uses TRBV29-1 with TRBJ2-5; 9 bases line up with TRBD2. The length of the CDR3 is 12 residues. The J segment lost 4 bases and the V segment lost 8 bases, leaving 5 bases of the junction unmatched. Looked up from germline, CDR1 is SQVTM and CDR2 is ANQGSEA. The CDR3 DNA sequence: TGCAGCACCCTAGCGGGAAGAGAGACCCAGTACTTC. Its translation: CSTLAGRETQYF. Using reference TRBV29-1 and TRBJ2-5 for the parts outside the CDR3, the full variable domain is SAVISQKPSRDICQRGTSLTIQCQVDSQVTMMFWYRQQPGQSLTLIATANQGSEATYESGFVIDKFPISRPNLTFSTLTVSNMSPEDSSIYLCSTLAGRETQYFGPGTRLLVL.

V and J are TRBV28 and TRBJ1-2, with 8 bases lining up with TRBD1. The J segment lost 1 base and the V segment lost 7 bases, leaving 8 bases of the junction unmatched. The CDR3 totals 15 residues. Germline CDR1 reads MDHEN; CDR2 reads SYDVKM. CDR3 residues: CASNPGTGSNYGYTF. Here the CDR3 DNA reads TGTGCCAGCAATCCCGGGACAGGCAGTAACTATGGCTACACCTTC.

This clonotype was detected only a few times. The junction and the germline gene differ at one end; a read error may be behind it. The chain couples TRBV4-3 to TRBJ1-4; 7 bases agree with TRBD1. The CDR3 is made up of 17 amino acids. CDR1 and CDR2 (germline): LGHNA, YSLEER. CDR3 residues: CASSQEGQTATNEKLLF. The CDR3 DNA sequence: TGCGCCAGCAGCCAAGAGGGACAGACTGCAACTAATGAAAAACTGCTTTTT.

The chain is built from TRBV6-5 and TRBJ1-5; 7 bases align to TRBD1. The CDR3 totals 15 residues. Looked up from germline, CDR1 is MNHEY and CDR2 is SVGAGI. The V segment lost 0 bases and the J segment 5 bases; nucleotides outside the gene matches: 4. The CDR3 DNA sequence: TGTGCCAGCAGTTACTCTGGACAGGCGGATCAGCCCCAGCATTTT. This translates into CASSYSGQADQPQHF.

The rearrangement uses TRBV4-3 and TRBJ1-1; D uncertain. The CDR3 has 13 amino acids. The V end lost 4 bases, the J end lost 4 bases, and 10 bases lay between the germline ends. CDR1 is LGHNA, CDR2 YSLEER, per germline. CDR3 region: CASSLFNGTEAFF. In DNA form, the CDR3 reads TGCGCCAGCAGCCTGTTTAACGGCACTGAAGCTTTCTTT.

The gene calls are TRBV7-8 and TRBJ2-7; D uncertain. This CDR3 has 15 amino acids. The germline V gene has CDR1 SGHVS and CDR2 FQNEAQ. The ends were cut back, 2 bases at V and 3 bases at J, with 14 bases in the middle. This CDR3 is CASSLRSVQDYEQYF. The CDR3 DNA sequence: TGTGCCAGCAGCTTACGTTCGGTACAAGACTACGAGCAGTACTTC.

This chain connects TRBV7-3 to TRBJ2-1; possibly TRBD1 for D (6 bases). The germline V and J ends were trimmed by 4 bases and 9 bases, with 25 bases remaining between them. Germline-derived CDR1 and CDR2 are SGHTA and FQGTGA. This CDR3 is built from 17 residues. The CDR3 protein is CASSSRGSSYLTPEQFF. The CDR3, as DNA: TGTGCCAGCAGCTCAAGGGGGAGCAGCTACCTGACGCCTGAGCAGTTCTTC.

The rearrangement joins TRBV28 to TRBJ1-4; TRBD1 is a possible D gene (5 bases). CDR3 length equals 16 residues. V was pared by 3 bases and J by 0 bases, with 11 bases between. Germline lookup yields CDR1 MDHEN and CDR2 SYDVKM. CDR3 nucleotides: TGTGCCAGCAGTTTGGGACTAGAGGCAACTAATGAAAAACTGTTTTTT. Residues: CASSLGLEATNEKLFF.

This clonotype was detected a few times. The rearrangement uses TRBV7-2 and TRBJ1-5; D possibly corresponds to TRBD1 (5 bases). Trimming took off 5 bases at V and 6 bases at J, with 17 bases between the two ends. The CDR3 has 15 amino acids. The germline CDR1 and CDR2 sequences are SGHTA and FQGNSA. The CDR3 sequence: CASSLQAGSGQPQHF. The CDR3 bases are TGTGCCAGCAGCCTGCAAGCAGGGTCTGGTCAGCCCCAGCATTTT.

V is TRBV4-3 and J is TRBJ2-3; a weak D match, TRBD2 (6 bases). Deletions cut 1 base from V and 2 bases from J, with 10 bases between. Germline V gene data show CDR1 as LGHNA and CDR2 as YSLEER. CDR3 length: 15 residues. The CDR3 bases are TGCGCCAGCAGCCAAGCGGGAGCCCCCACAGATACGCAGTATTTT. This gives the protein CASSQAGAPTDTQYF.

A remark on this clonotype: The junction shows a germline mismatch at one end, possibly a read error. In DNA, the CDR3 is TGTGCCAACAGTGTCGGGAATACTCGAGCGACCCAGTACTTC. Protein product: CANSVGNTRATQYF. V is TRBV2 and J is TRBJ2-5, with a weak D call TRBD2 (5 bases). The CDR3 has 14 residues. Looked up from germline, CDR1 is SNHLY and CDR2 is FYNNEI.

This clonotype has a handful of counts. This chain connects TRBV29-1 to TRBJ2-7; TRBD2 matches at 12 bases. Trimming cost V 5 bases and J 2 bases; bases outside gene matches: 4. The CDR3 sequence is 14 residues long. Germline assignment: CDR1 SQVTM and CDR2 ANQGSEA. This chain's CDR3 is CSVYGLAGTYEQYF. For the CDR3, the DNA is TGCAGCGTTTATGGACTAGCGGGGACCTACGAGCAGTACTTC.

Regarding this clonotype: The junction and the germline gene differ at one end; a read error may be behind it. The gene calls are TRBV6-5 and TRBJ1-5; D not certain. Germline assignment: CDR1 MNHEY and CDR2 SVGAGI. The CDR3 extends over 15 amino acids. As DNA, the CDR3 is TGTGCCAGCAGTTACTCGAGTAGGGTCCATCAGCCCCGGCATTTT. Amino acids: CASSYSSRVHQPRHF.

V usage is TRBV9 and J usage is TRBJ1-6, with 12 bases matching TRBD1. CDR1 is SGDLS and CDR2 is YYNGEE in the germline V gene. The CDR3 consists of 16 residues. V was pared by 2 bases and J by 10 bases, with 7 bases of the junction left unmatched. The CDR3 DNA follows: TGTGCCAGCAGCGTCTCCGGGACAGGGGGCGGGTCACCCCTCCACTTT. Translation: CASSVSGTGGGSPLHF.

This clonotype was counted only a few times. The chain uses TRBV6-1 and TRBJ2-7, with D tentatively TRBD1 (5 bases). Germline V gene data show CDR1 as MNHNS and CDR2 as SASEGT. CDR3 length: 18 residues. V gave up 2 bases and J gave up 0 bases, with 20 bases separating them. The CDR3 sequence is CASSEFLAAGDSSYEQYF. The CDR3 coding sequence is TGTGCCAGCAGTGAATTCCTTGCCGCAGGCGACAGCTCCTACGAGCAGTACTTC.

This clonotype was seen only a few times. The V gene is TRBV7-2, the J gene TRBJ2-7, with D perhaps TRBD1 (6 bases). V was pared by 1 base and J by 1 base, with 14 bases between. The CDR3 contains 16 residues. Germline V lookup: CDR1 SGHTA, CDR2 FQGNSA. CDR3: CASSLVVSGASYEQYF. DNA of the CDR3: TGTGCCAGCAGCTTAGTTGTGTCAGGGGCGTCCTACGAGCAGTACTTC.

This rearrangement joins TRBV11-1 to TRBJ2-6; D is possibly TRBD1 (7 bases). Deletions cut 4 bases from V and 2 bases from J, with 15 bases between. The CDR3 is made up of 17 amino acids. CDR1 is SGHAT, CDR2 FQDESV, per germline (reference sequence). This CDR3 reads CASSYRGSGAGANVLTF. In nucleotides, the CDR3 is TGTGCCAGCAGCTACAGGGGTTCGGGGGCTGGGGCCAACGTCCTGACTTTC.

This chain joins TRBV24-1 and TRBJ2-5; perhaps TRBD2 as D (5 bases). The DNA end favors TRBJ2-1, so the J call may be wrong. The CDR3 is 15 amino acids. The germline gives CDR1 KGHDR, CDR2 SFDVKD. The CDR3 loop is CATSDRDKSYNEQFF. The CDR3 bases are TGTGCCACCAGTGATCGGGATAAAAGCTACAATGAGCAGTTCTTC.